Presented here are 10 T cell receptor beta chains from one specimen sequenced in a study of STAT3 mutations in large granular lymphocyte leukemia. Sequenced by immunoSEQ multiplex PCR; TCRdb stores in-frame clones only, minus some. The sample consists of approximately 22,000 clones, approximately 94% of them appearing once. Antigens for these TCRs are unknown. Broader study findings: Every T-cell large granular lymphocyte leukemia patient had at least one immunodominant TCR beta clonotype.

The sample consisted of peripheral blood mononuclear cells. All receptors come from a man in his forties with T-cell large granular lymphocyte leukemia. Some clones in this sample may be carry-over from other donors' samples.

The V call is TRBV7-9, the J call TRBJ1-1; D uncertain. Looked up from germline, CDR1 is SEHNR and CDR2 is FQNEAQ (reference sequence). V was trimmed by 0 bases and J by 0 bases, leaving 8 bases between them. The CDR3 consists of 15 residues. CDR3 sequence: CASSLAGSVNTEAFF. The CDR3 nucleotides are TGTGCCAGCAGCTTAGCGGGCTCGGTGAACACTGAAGCTTTCTTT. The full variable domain, with the rest looked up from reference TRBV7-9 and TRBJ1-1, is DTGVSQNPRHKITKRGQNVTFRCDPISEHNRLYWYRQTLGQGPEFLTYFQNEAQLEKSRLLSDRFSAERPKGSFSTLEIQRTEQGDSAMYLCASSLAGSVNTEAFFGQGTRLTVV.

V gene TRBV6-6 combines with J gene TRBJ2-7, with D tentatively TRBD1 (6 bases). CDR1 and CDR2 from the germline V gene are MNHNY and SVGAGI (reference sequence). The ends were cut back, 6 bases at V and 4 bases at J, with 10 bases in the middle. The CDR3 is 12 amino acids. The CDR3 sequence: CASRQGTYEQYF. CDR3 sequence (DNA): TGTGCCAGCAGACAGGGTACGTACGAGCAGTACTTC.

The chain is built from TRBV7-9 and TRBJ2-1; D unresolved. Germline V lookup: CDR1 SEHNR, CDR2 FQNEAQ (reference sequence). Trimming took 2 bases from V and 7 from J, leaving 6 bases between them. The CDR3 is made up of 12 amino acids. The CDR3 bases are TGTGCCAGCAGCTTAAATCCTAATGAGCAGTTCTTC. It yields the protein CASSLNPNEQFF.

This clone appeared a single time. The chain combines TRBV6-5 with TRBJ2-2; D uncertain. The V and J ends lost 0 bases and 4 bases respectively, with 9 bases between them. From germline, CDR1 is MNHEY and CDR2 SVGAGI. This CDR3 is built from 15 residues. The CDR3 DNA is TGTGCCAGCAGTTACTCGACCCGAGGCACCGGGGAGCTGTTTTTT. Its protein product is CASSYSTRGTGELFF.

The chain employs TRBV7-2 and TRBJ2-1; no clear D gene. The V gene's germline CDR1 is SGHTA and CDR2 FQGNSA. V dropped 2 bases and J dropped 9 bases, with 5 bases sitting between them. The CDR3 extends over 11 amino acids. CDR3 coding DNA: TGTGCCAGCAGCTTAAAGAGTGAGCAGTTCTTC. This sequence encodes CASSLKSEQFF.

The rearrangement links TRBV4-1 to TRBJ2-2, with TRBD1 identical over 9 bases. Germline V gene sequence: CDR1 MGHRA, CDR2 YSYEKL. The CDR3 runs to 15 residues. Trimming at V came to 0 bases and at J to 6 bases, leaving 2 bases not matched to a gene. In nucleotides, the CDR3 is TGCGCCAGCAGCCAAGAACAGGGGGCATCCGGGGAGCTGTTTTTT. Protein sequence: CASSQEQGASGELFF.

The chain recombines TRBV6-6 with TRBJ1-1; weak D call: TRBD1 (6 bases). Germline V gene sequence: CDR1 MNHNY, CDR2 SVGAGI (reference sequence). This CDR3 is 13 amino acids long. Trimming removed 5 bases at V and 3 bases at J, with 10 bases between. CDR3 region: CASSQGQYTEAFF. The CDR3 DNA reads as TGTGCCAGCAGTCAAGGACAGTACACTGAAGCTTTCTTT.

The chain recombines TRBV7-2 with TRBJ1-5; D uncertain. This CDR3 region has 15 residues. V dropped 1 base and J dropped 3 bases, with 10 bases sitting between them. Looked up from germline, CDR1 is SGHTA and CDR2 is FQGNSA. This chain's CDR3 is CASSLVGSNNQPQHF. CDR3 DNA sequence: TGTGCCAGCAGCTTAGTGGGGAGTAACAATCAGCCCCAGCATTTT.

The gene calls are TRBV5-5 and TRBJ1-2; D perhaps matches TRBD1 (6 bases). CDR1 is SGHKS and CDR2 is YYEKEE in the germline V gene (reference sequence). The V end was cut by 0 bases, the J end by 6 bases, with 9 bases between. The CDR3 loop spans 13 amino acids. CDR3 protein: CASSLAGVDGYTF. Here the CDR3 DNA reads TGTGCCAGCAGCTTGGCAGGGGTGGATGGCTACACCTTC.

The chain has TRBV18 and TRBJ1-6; 7 nucleotides agree with TRBD1. The junction had 4 bases not matched to a gene; V was cut back by 3 bases and J by 5 bases. CDR3 size: 15 residues. Germline V CDR1 and CDR2: KGHSH, LQKENI. The DNA for the CDR3 is TGTGCCAGCTCACCCGGGACAGTGAATAATTCACCCCTCCACTTT. It translates to CASSPGTVNNSPLHF.